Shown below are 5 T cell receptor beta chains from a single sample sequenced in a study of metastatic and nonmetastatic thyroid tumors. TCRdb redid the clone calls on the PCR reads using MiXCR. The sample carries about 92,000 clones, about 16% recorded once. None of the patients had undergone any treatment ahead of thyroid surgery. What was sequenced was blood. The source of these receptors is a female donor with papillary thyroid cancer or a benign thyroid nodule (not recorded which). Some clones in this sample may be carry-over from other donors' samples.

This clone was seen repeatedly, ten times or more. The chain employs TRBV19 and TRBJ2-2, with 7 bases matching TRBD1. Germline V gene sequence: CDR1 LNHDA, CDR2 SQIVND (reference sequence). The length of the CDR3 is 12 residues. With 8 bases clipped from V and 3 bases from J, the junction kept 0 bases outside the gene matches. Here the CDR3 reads CASQGDTGELFF. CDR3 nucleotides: TGTGCCAGTCAGGGGGACACCGGGGAGCTGTTTTTT.

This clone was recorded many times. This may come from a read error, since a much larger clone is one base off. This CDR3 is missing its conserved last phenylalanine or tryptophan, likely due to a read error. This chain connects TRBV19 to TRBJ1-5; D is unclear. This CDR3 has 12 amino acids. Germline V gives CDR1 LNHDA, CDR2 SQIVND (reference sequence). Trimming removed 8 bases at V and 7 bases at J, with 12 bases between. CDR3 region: CASGVGHQPQHL. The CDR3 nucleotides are TGTGCCAGTGGTGTTGGCCACCAGCCCCAGCATTTA.

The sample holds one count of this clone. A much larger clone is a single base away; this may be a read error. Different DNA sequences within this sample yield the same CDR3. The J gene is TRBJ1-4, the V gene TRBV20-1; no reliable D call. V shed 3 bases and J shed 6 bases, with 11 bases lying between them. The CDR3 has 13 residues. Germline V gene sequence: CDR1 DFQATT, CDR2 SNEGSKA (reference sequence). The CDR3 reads CSARISRYEKLFF. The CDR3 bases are TGCAGTGCTAGGATAAGCCGGTATGAAAAACTGTTTTTT.

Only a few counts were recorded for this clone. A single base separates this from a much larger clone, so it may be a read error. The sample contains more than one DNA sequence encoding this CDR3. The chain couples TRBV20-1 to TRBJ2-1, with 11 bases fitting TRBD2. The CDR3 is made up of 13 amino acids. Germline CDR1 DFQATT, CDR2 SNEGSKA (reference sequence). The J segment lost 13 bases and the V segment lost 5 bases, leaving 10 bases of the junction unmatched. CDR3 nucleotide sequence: TGCAGTGCTCCCGGGACTAGCGGTAGGGTTCAGTTCTTC. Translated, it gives CSAPGTSGRVQFF.

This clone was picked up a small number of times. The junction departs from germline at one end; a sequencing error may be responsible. CDR3 nucleotide sequence: TGTTCCAGTGTCGAGCATGTGGGGAAGGCTTTCTTT. Translation gives CSSVEHVGKAFF. The chain joins TRBV19 to TRBJ1-1, with D hard to call. This CDR3 has 12 residues. CDR1 LNHDA and CDR2 SQIVND come from the germline V gene (reference sequence).